These 18 T cell receptor beta chains were sequenced from one sample in a study of siplizumab effects on memory and regulatory T cells. The assay was immunoSEQ multiplex PCR, and TCRdb's table has in-frame clones only and misses some. The table lists 100,000 or so clones, 94% of them singletons, with 1% to 1.5% in the top ten. The material sequenced was non-Treg CD4+ T cells sorted from blood. Every receptor here comes from a human donor in good health.

The gene calls are TRBV9 and TRBJ1-5; possibly TRBD1 for D (5 bases). The germline V gene has CDR1 SGDLS and CDR2 YYNGEE. V was cut by 0 bases and J by 2 bases, with 9 bases left in between. The CDR3 spans 15 residues. The CDR3 DNA reads as TGTGCCAGCAGCGTAGGGGGCTCAGGCAATCAGCCCCAGCATTTT. Translation gives CASSVGGSGNQPQHF.

V usage is TRBV7-2 and J usage is TRBJ1-1; 7 bases map to TRBD1. CDR1 SGHTA and CDR2 FQGNSA come from the germline V gene. The junction had 4 bases not matched to a gene; V was cut back by 3 bases and J by 3 bases. The CDR3 is 14 amino acids. The CDR3 DNA follows: TGTGCCAGCAGCTTTGGGACAGTATACACTGAAGCTTTCTTT. Its protein product is CASSFGTVYTEAFF.

The rearrangement links TRBV5-1 to TRBJ2-4; 8 bases line up with TRBD1. Germline-derived CDR1 and CDR2 are SGHRS and YFSETQ. The CDR3 runs to 14 residues. Losses at the gene ends were 0 bases for V and 8 bases for J; bases not matched to a gene: 4. The CDR3 protein is CASSLGQGKDIQYF. In nucleotides, the CDR3 is TGCGCCAGCAGCTTGGGACAGGGGAAGGACATTCAGTACTTC. Combining the CDR3 with reference TRBV5-1 and TRBJ2-4 gives the whole variable domain KAGVTQTPRYLIKTRGQQVTLSCSPISGHRSVSWYQQTPGQGLQFLFEYFSETQRNKGNFPGRFSGRQFSNSRSEMNVSTLELGDSALYLCASSLGQGKDIQYFGAGTRLSVL.

V is TRBV27 and J is TRBJ1-3; TRBD1 matches 8 bases. The V segment lost 7 bases and the J segment 0 bases; nucleotides outside the gene matches: 5. The germline V gene has CDR1 MNHEY and CDR2 SMNVEV (reference sequence). The CDR3 spans 15 residues. CDR3 protein: CASTFTGGSGNTIYF. The CDR3 DNA is TGTGCCAGCACCTTCACAGGGGGCTCTGGAAACACCATATATTTT.

V and J are TRBV18 and TRBJ2-3, with D hard to call. Germline lookup yields CDR1 KGHSH and CDR2 LQKENI. V lost 1 base and J 4 bases, leaving 6 bases between the germline ends. The CDR3 is 13 amino acids. Written as DNA, the CDR3 is TGTGCCAGCTCACCACTCTTAGCAGATACGCAGTATTTT. Protein product: CASSPLLADTQYF.

The chain recombines TRBV5-1 with TRBJ2-3; no clear D gene. The CDR3 extends over 11 amino acids. Germline V lookup: CDR1 SGHRS, CDR2 YFSETQ. With 2 bases removed from V and 2 bases from J, the gap between germline ends came to 0 bases. The CDR3 DNA follows: TGCGCCAGCAGCTTCACAGATACGCAGTATTTT. Its translation is CASSFTDTQYF.

CDR3 sequence reads: CASSKGAAEGNEQFF. The CDR3 DNA reads as TGTGCCAGTAGTAAAGGGGCTGCGGAGGGCAATGAGCAGTTCTTC. This rearrangement joins TRBV19 to TRBJ2-1; the D gene is possibly TRBD2 (6 bases). V shed 4 bases and J shed 6 bases, with 16 bases lying between them. Germline loops: CDR1 LNHDA, CDR2 SQIVND (reference sequence). The CDR3 contains 15 residues. The full variable domain, in which reference TRBV19 and TRBJ2-1 provide the parts outside the CDR3, is DGGITQSPKYLFRKEGQNVTLSCEQNLNHDAMYWYRQDPGQGLRLIYYSQIVNDFQKGDIAEGYSVSREKKESFPLTVTSAQKNPTAFYLCASSKGAAEGNEQFFGPGTRLTVL.

In DNA form, the CDR3 reads TGCGCCAGCAGTGAGTCGAACAGGGGGTTTAAGGATGAGCAGTTCTTC. Residues: CASSESNRGFKDEQFF. The chain carries TRBV10-1 and TRBJ2-1, with TRBD1 matching 8 bases. Germline-derived CDR1 and CDR2 are WNHNN and SYGVQD (reference sequence). V was pared by 0 bases and J by 8 bases, with 9 bases of the junction left unmatched. CDR3 size: 16 residues.

Of note for this clone: The junction differs from germline at one of its ends, possibly a read error. J is TRBJ2-3 and V is TRBV7-9; TRBD2 agrees at 11 bases. Germline CDR1 is SEHNR and CDR2 is FQNEAQ (reference sequence). The CDR3 covers 14 residues. This chain's CDR3 is CAGSLAGGADTQYF. As DNA, the CDR3 is TGTGCCGGCAGCTTAGCGGGAGGGGCAGATACGCAGTATTTT. The full variable domain, its missing parts supplied by reference TRBV7-9 and TRBJ2-3, is DTGVSQNPRHKITKRGQNVTFRCDPISEHNRLYWYRQTLGQGPEFLTYFQNEAQLEKSRLLSDRFSAERPKGSFSTLEIQRTEQGDSAMYLCAGSLAGGADTQYFGPGTRLTVL.

This chain connects TRBV27 to TRBJ2-7; D possibly matches TRBD1 or TRBD2 (5 bases each). Trimming stripped 6 bases from V and 0 bases from J, with 15 bases between. The CDR3 spans 15 residues. CDR1 is MNHEY, CDR2 SMNVEV, per germline (reference sequence). The CDR3 DNA reads as TGTGCCAGCAGATTCTCCGGGACGGACTCCTACGAGCAGTACTTC. Translating it yields CASRFSGTDSYEQYF.

The chain is built from TRBV27 and TRBJ1-1, with D tentatively TRBD1 (5 bases). The CDR3 totals 14 residues. CDR1 and CDR2 (germline): MNHEY, SMNVEV (reference sequence). Between the trimmed V and J ends, which lost 4 bases and 5 bases, there was a span of 14 bases. The CDR3 loop is CASSSPSSGTEAFF. CDR3 bases: TGTGCCAGCAGTTCGCCCTCCTCAGGGACTGAAGCTTTCTTT.

The chain is built from TRBV7-9 and TRBJ1-5; TRBD1 agrees at 10 bases. Germline V gives CDR1 SEHNR, CDR2 FQNEAQ (reference sequence). The J segment lost 4 bases and the V segment lost 5 bases, leaving 2 bases of the junction unmatched. There are 14 residues in the CDR3. The CDR3 reads CASSVGQGNQPQHF. CDR3 DNA sequence: TGTGCCAGCAGCGTGGGACAGGGGAATCAGCCCCAGCATTTT.

The V call is TRBV9, the J call TRBJ2-3, with D hard to call. The V gene lost 4 bases and the J gene lost 0 bases, with 9 bases spanning the gap. Germline CDR1 SGDLS, CDR2 YYNGEE. This CDR3 has 14 residues. The CDR3 here is CASSTSPSTDTQYF. In nucleotides, the CDR3 is TGTGCCAGCAGCACCAGTCCGAGCACAGATACGCAGTATTTT.

The chain couples TRBV11-2 to TRBJ1-2; D call uncertain. The V gene's germline CDR1 is SGHAT and CDR2 FQNNGV. The germline V and J ends were trimmed by 6 bases and 4 bases, with 9 bases remaining between them. This CDR3 has 12 amino acids. CDR3 in DNA: TGTGCCAGCAGTGCGGGGAGCTATGGCTACACCTTC. This sequence encodes CASSAGSYGYTF.

This rearrangement joins TRBV5-1 to TRBJ1-3, with 7 bases that match TRBD1. Trimming at V came to 2 bases and at J to 0 bases, leaving 2 bases not matched to a gene. CDR3 length: 15 amino acids. CDR1 is SGHRS and CDR2 is YFSETQ in the germline V gene. The CDR3 DNA reads TGCGCCAGCAGCTTTGCAGGGGGCTCTGGAAACACCATATATTTT. It translates to CASSFAGGSGNTIYF.

The gene calls are TRBV21-1 and TRBJ2-7; TRBD2 was called by the table and not checked on the DNA. TRBV21-1 is a listed pseudogene. The CDR3 is 14 residues long. This CDR3 is CASSRTGAPTEQYF. The CDR3 DNA sequence: TGTGCCAGCAGCAGGACTGGCGCCCCTACTGAGCAGTACTTC.

The CDR3 DNA follows: TGTGCCACCGCTCCGCCCCGGGACAGAACTTCCTACGAGCAGTACTTC. Encoded protein: CATAPPRDRTSYEQYF. This sequence joins TRBV6-6 and TRBJ2-7; 7 nucleotides agree with TRBD1. The V gene end was trimmed by 10 bases and the J gene end by 1 base; junction bases not matched to a gene: 16. Per the germline V gene, CDR1 is MNHNY and CDR2 is SVGAGI (reference sequence). CDR3 length equals 16 residues.

This clone showed up just once. The rearrangement links TRBV28 to TRBJ1-4; 8 nucleotides align to TRBD1. CDR3 length: 15 amino acids. With 4 bases clipped from V and 8 bases from J, the junction kept 9 bases outside the gene matches. Germline V lookup: CDR1 MDHEN, CDR2 SYDVKM. This CDR3 is CASSSSDRGFEKLFF. The DNA for the CDR3 is TGTGCCAGCAGTTCATCAGACAGGGGTTTCGAAAAACTGTTTTTT.